The 25 T cell receptor beta chains in this list originate from one sample, sequenced in a study of T-cell reconstitution after alpha-beta-depleted transplantation in children. The authors prepared the TCRbeta library with unique molecular identifiers. TCRdb independently ran MiXCR on the PCR reads; one entry per CDR3 protein. The sample lists 95,000 to 150,000 distinct CDR3 sequences, under 25% seen once, with over 9.5% in the top ten. The source material was PBMCs, mostly from graft donor cells, sampled 180 days after TCRalphabeta/CD19-depleted stem cell transplant. The origin of the receptors is a male patient between 2 and 10 years old who had a stem cell transplant for chronic granulomatous disease, so the T cells may come from the graft donor.

This clonotype was found a few times. The J gene is TRBJ2-1, the V gene TRBV6-2 or TRBV6-3, with D perhaps TRBD1 (6 bases). CDR1 and CDR2 from the germline V gene are MNHEY and SVGEGT. This CDR3 has 15 amino acids. V shed 3 bases and J shed 7 bases, with 16 bases lying between them. The DNA for the CDR3 is TGTGCCAGCAGTTATATCAGGGGCGAGGTTAATGAGCAGTTCTTC. It specifies CASSYIRGEVNEQFF.

This clonotype appeared many times. J is TRBJ1-3 and V is TRBV28; no firm D call. This CDR3 contains 13 residues. With 3 bases removed from V and 0 bases from J, the gap between germline ends came to 3 bases. Germline-derived CDR1 and CDR2 are MDHEN and SYDVKM. The CDR3 is CASSFSSGNTIYF. The DNA for the CDR3 is TGTGCCAGCAGTTTCAGCTCTGGAAACACCATATATTTT.

The count of this clonotype is one. The chain combines TRBV3-1 with TRBJ2-4; D remains ambiguous. CDR3 length equals 14 residues. Deletions cut 0 bases from V and 0 bases from J, with 3 bases between. Germline V gene lookup returns CDR1 LGHDT and CDR2 YNNKEL (reference sequence). CDR3 sequence reads: CASSQELAKNIQYF. The CDR3 DNA reads as TGTGCCAGCAGCCAAGAGTTAGCCAAAAACATTCAGTACTTC. The full variable domain, in which reference TRBV3-1 and TRBJ2-4 provide the parts outside the CDR3, is DTAVSQTPKYLVTQMGNDKSIKCEQNLGHDTMYWYKQDSKKFLKIMFSYNNKELIINETVPNRFSPKSPDKAHLNLHINSLELGDSAVYFCASSQELAKNIQYFGAGTRLSVL.

CDR3 coding DNA: TGCAGCGTAACTAGCGGAAAAAAAACAACCTACAATGAGCAGTTCTTC. Translation gives CSVTSGKKTTYNEQFF. The rearrangement links TRBV20-1 to TRBJ2-1, with 8 bases aligning to TRBD2. The CDR3 has 16 amino acids. The germline V gene encodes CDR1 DFQATT and CDR2 SNEGSKA (reference sequence).

This sequence joins TRBV20-1 and TRBJ2-7, with a weak D call TRBD2 (5 bases). This CDR3 is 14 amino acids long. The V gene lost 4 bases and the J gene lost 3 bases, with 16 bases spanning the gap. CDR1 is DFQATT and CDR2 is SNEGSKA in the germline V gene (reference sequence). The CDR3 region is CSANREPGVYEQYF. As DNA, the CDR3 is TGCAGTGCTAACCGTGAGCCCGGGGTCTACGAGCAGTACTTC.

This chain uses TRBV7-2 with TRBJ2-3; perhaps TRBD1 as D (5 bases). CDR1 and CDR2 from the germline V gene are SGHTA and FQGNSA. Trimming took off 3 bases at V and 3 bases at J, with 10 bases between the two ends. The CDR3 contains 14 residues. Here the CDR3 reads CASSLDIRTDTQYF. The CDR3 nucleotides read TGTGCCAGCAGCTTGGACATCCGGACAGATACGCAGTATTTT.

This clonotype was detected a few times. A much larger clone is a single base away; this may be a read error. The chain employs TRBV12-3 or TRBV12-4 and TRBJ2-6; D is possibly TRBD1 (5 bases). This CDR3 spans 14 amino acids. For the CDR3, the DNA is TGTGCCAGCAGTCAGAACTCTGGGGCCAACGGCCTGACTTTC. It codes for CASSQNSGANGLTF.

In its sample, this clonotype was seen many times. The rearrangement joins TRBV20-1 to TRBJ2-5; 7 nucleotides agree with TRBD1. In germline, CDR1 is DFQATT, CDR2 SNEGSKA (reference sequence). The CDR3 is 13 residues long. After removal of 0 bases from V and 6 bases from J, the junction contained 4 bases not matched to a gene. CDR3 sequence: CSAREQGIKTQYF. CDR3 sequence (DNA): TGCAGTGCTAGAGAACAGGGGATCAAGACCCAGTACTTC.

CDR3 protein: CASSLGRFDYEQYF. The DNA of the CDR3 is TGTGCCAGCAGTTTAGGGCGGTTCGACTACGAGCAGTACTTC. The V call is TRBV12-3 or TRBV12-4, the J call TRBJ2-7, with unresolved D. Trimming took 1 base from V and 3 from J, leaving 10 bases between them. CDR3 length: 14 residues.

This clonotype has a count of ten or more. V is TRBV30 and J is TRBJ2-2; D is unresolved. The V and J ends lost 3 bases and 1 base respectively, with 3 bases between them. CDR1 GTSNPN and CDR2 SVGIG come from the germline V gene (reference sequence). The CDR3 totals 12 residues. The CDR3 spells CAWSLNTGELFF. DNA for the CDR3: TGTGCCTGGAGCCTGAACACCGGGGAGCTGTTTTTT.

This chain uses TRBV29-1 with TRBJ2-2, with D maybe TRBD2 (6 bases). V was clipped by 1 base and J by 2 bases, with 11 bases between them. Looked up from germline, CDR1 is SQVTM and CDR2 is ANQGSEA. The CDR3 spans 15 residues. The CDR3 loop reads CSVEVGTHNTGELFF. In DNA form, the CDR3 reads TGCAGCGTTGAAGTCGGGACTCATAACACCGGGGAGCTGTTTTTT.

V and J are TRBV12-3 or TRBV12-4 and TRBJ1-1; no reliable D call. This CDR3 spans 13 amino acids. V lost 5 bases, J lost 1 base, and 8 bases lay in between. The CDR3 DNA reads TGTGCCAGCAGTCCCTTTAAGAACACTGAAGCTTTCTTT. Translating gives CASSPFKNTEAFF.

This clonotype was recorded a few times. The gene calls are TRBV10-2 and TRBJ2-7, with TRBD2 matching over 9 bases. CDR1 WSHSY and CDR2 SAAADI come from the germline V gene. CDR3 length: 14 residues. The J segment lost 4 bases and the V segment lost 8 bases, leaving 9 bases of the junction unmatched. The CDR3 DNA reads TGCGCCAGCGGGGGTAGCGGGAGTGGGTACGAGCAGTACTTC. This gives the protein CASGGSGSGYEQYF.

This clonotype was picked up many times. The J gene is TRBJ2-4, the V gene TRBV9; 8 bases map to TRBD2. Germline V gene lookup returns CDR1 SGDLS and CDR2 YYNGEE. The length of the CDR3 is 15 residues. V trimming: 4 bases; J trimming: 0 bases; junction bases outside the gene matches: 3. CDR3 coding DNA: TGTGCCAGCAGCCCGGGGGGGCTAGCCAAAAACATTCAGTACTTC. Amino acids: CASSPGGLAKNIQYF.

The V gene is TRBV27, the J gene TRBJ2-1, with 8 bases identical to TRBD2. Germline CDR1 and CDR2: MNHEY and SMNVEV (reference sequence). The CDR3 is 15 residues long. V was pared by 2 bases and J by 9 bases, with 9 bases of the junction left unmatched. The CDR3 DNA is TGTGCCAGCAGTTTAATGGGACTAGGGCGGCCTGAGCAGTTCTTC. Amino acids: CASSLMGLGRPEQFF.

This clonotype has a handful of counts. V and J are TRBV28 and TRBJ2-7; perhaps TRBD1 as D (5 bases). The germline CDR1 and CDR2 sequences are MDHEN and SYDVKM. Trimming cost V 10 bases and J 4 bases, with 8 bases left between them. The CDR3 is made up of 10 amino acids. The CDR3 sequence: CAIQGYEQYF. CDR3 DNA: TGTGCCATCCAGGGTTACGAGCAGTACTTC.

V usage is TRBV3-1 and J usage is TRBJ2-5; D is uncertain. Germline CDR1 and CDR2: LGHDT and YNNKEL (reference sequence). CDR3 length: 12 amino acids. Trimming cost V 1 base and J 1 base, with 1 base left between them. In DNA, the CDR3 is TGTGCCAGCAGCCAAGTCCAAGAGACCCAGTACTTC. It translates to CASSQVQETQYF.

This chain links TRBV7-2 with TRBJ2-1; no definite D call. Germline V gene sequence: CDR1 SGHTA, CDR2 FQGNSA. CDR3 length: 15 amino acids. V shed 5 bases and J shed 3 bases, with 14 bases lying between them. DNA for the CDR3: TGTGCCAGCAGCCTAACAGTAACCCGCTACAATGAGCAGTTCTTC. Translating it yields CASSLTVTRYNEQFF.

V and J are TRBV28 and TRBJ2-7; D ambiguous. V was clipped by 2 bases and J by 2 bases, with 7 bases between them. CDR3 length equals 13 residues. Germline CDR1 is MDHEN and CDR2 is SYDVKM. The chain's CDR3 is CASSLNLAYEQYF. The CDR3 DNA follows: TGTGCCAGCAGTTTAAATTTAGCCTACGAGCAGTACTTC.

The chain combines TRBV2 with TRBJ2-5; TRBD1 aligns across 8 bases. The CDR3 has 12 amino acids. The V and J ends lost 10 bases and 7 bases, in that order; junction bases with no gene match: 8. CDR1 and CDR2 from the germline V gene are SNHLY and FYNNEI. The CDR3 loop reads CAKGQALGTQYF. The CDR3 DNA reads as TGTGCCAAGGGACAGGCGTTAGGGACCCAGTACTTC. Using reference TRBV2 and TRBJ2-5 for the parts outside the CDR3, the full variable domain is EPEVTQTPSHQVTQMGQEVILRCVPISNHLYFYWYRQILGQKVEFLVSFYNNEISEKSEIFDDQFSVERPDGSNFTLKIRSTKLEDSAMYFCAKGQALGTQYFGPGTRLLVL.

This clonotype was seen a few times. The CDR3 spells CASSQTGNTEAFF. The CDR3 DNA sequence: TGTGCCAGCAGCCAGACAGGGAACACTGAAGCTTTCTTT. The chain links TRBV7-9 to TRBJ1-1; tentatively, D is TRBD1 (6 bases). V was shortened by 5 bases and J by 1 base, with 8 bases between the two germline ends. Germline CDR1 SEHNR, CDR2 FQNEAQ (reference sequence). This CDR3 has 13 residues.

This clonotype appeared many times. This chain uses TRBV5-1 with TRBJ2-7, with 15 bases matching TRBD2. Germline V gene lookup returns CDR1 SGHRS and CDR2 YFSETQ. V shed 3 bases, J shed 0 bases, and the junction held 4 bases outside the gene matches. This CDR3 contains 17 residues. As DNA, the CDR3 is TGCGCCAGCAGCTGGGGACTAGCGGGGGGTTCCTCCTACGAGCAGTACTTC. Amino acid sequence: CASSWGLAGGSSYEQYF.

This clonotype was recorded at least ten times. The chain links TRBV20-1 to TRBJ1-1; D unresolved. Trimming pared 0 bases from V and 1 base from J, leaving 3 bases between. The length of the CDR3 is 12 residues. Germline lookup yields CDR1 DFQATT and CDR2 SNEGSKA (reference sequence). CDR3 amino acids: CSARDPNTEAFF. In DNA, the CDR3 is TGCAGTGCTAGAGACCCGAACACTGAAGCTTTCTTT.

This clonotype was found many times. V usage is TRBV13 and J usage is TRBJ2-1, with D possibly TRBD2 on 6 matching bases. Per the germline V gene, CDR1 is PRHDT and CDR2 is FYEKMQ (reference sequence). The CDR3 runs 13 residues. Trimming stripped 7 bases from V and 9 bases from J, with 16 bases between. In DNA form, the CDR3 reads TGTGCCAGCACTGCTTCGGAGGGAGGTGAGCAGTTCTTC. Translation: CASTASEGGEQFF.

The rearrangement joins TRBV28 to TRBJ1-5; D not resolved. The V end lost 1 base, the J end lost 1 base, and 5 bases lay between the germline ends. The CDR3 totals 14 residues. Per germline, CDR1 MDHEN and CDR2 SYDVKM. This CDR3 reads CASSLLGSNQPQHF. The CDR3 DNA reads as TGTGCCAGCAGTTTATTGGGGAGCAATCAGCCCCAGCATTTT.